Shown below are 6 T cell receptor beta chains from a single sample sequenced in a study of blood T cell repertoires in COVID-19. The repertoire was sequenced with immunoSEQ multiplex PCR; TCRdb's copy has only in-frame clones and lacks some. The table includes roughly 240,000 clones, more than 65% detected once. Specimen: peripheral blood. The receptor source for this set is a man aged 35-49 years who had recovered from COVID-19.

The chain has TRBV15 and TRBJ2-2; TRBD2 aligns across 10 bases. J lost 2 bases, V lost 7 bases, and 13 bases had no gene match. The CDR3 is 18 residues long. Germline V gene sequence: CDR1 LNHNV, CDR2 YYDKDF (reference sequence). The CDR3: CATTQPVAGGPNTGELFF. The CDR3, as DNA: TGTGCCACCACCCAGCCAGTAGCGGGGGGACCAAACACCGGGGAGCTGTTTTTT.

This clone appeared a single time. The V call is TRBV6-6, the J call TRBJ2-5; possible D gene TRBD1, 6 bases. This CDR3 contains 15 residues. CDR1 is MNHNY, CDR2 SVGAGI, per germline (reference sequence). V was cut by 7 bases and J by 2 bases, with 17 bases left in between. CDR3 amino acids: CASTQTGDIQETQYF. In nucleotides, the CDR3 is TGTGCCAGCACCCAGACAGGTGATATACAAGAGACCCAGTACTTC.

The genes are TRBV24-1 and TRBJ1-2, with D perhaps TRBD1 (6 bases). The germline V gene has CDR1 KGHDR and CDR2 SFDVKD. This CDR3 comprises 12 residues. Trimming removed 7 bases from V and 7 bases from J, with 12 bases in between. CDR3 nucleotides: TGTGCCACCAGATGGGGGCAAAGTGGCTACACCTTC. Its protein is CATRWGQSGYTF.

The chain has TRBV6-6 and TRBJ1-1; possibly TRBD1 for D (6 bases). The CDR3 contains 14 residues. V was trimmed by 7 bases and J by 7 bases, leaving 19 bases between them. Germline V CDR1 and CDR2: MNHNY, SVGAGI (reference sequence). CDR3 loop: CASTPKREGVEAFF. Here the CDR3 DNA reads TGTGCCAGCACCCCAAAGAGGGAGGGGGTTGAAGCTTTCTTT.

J is TRBJ1-2 and V is TRBV5-6; D is possibly TRBD1 (6 bases). Germline loops: CDR1 SGHDT, CDR2 YYEEEE. The CDR3 has 15 amino acids. V was shortened by 5 bases and J by 2 bases, with 16 bases between the two germline ends. CDR3: CASRQRGTRNYGYTF. The CDR3 DNA is TGTGCCAGCAGACAGAGAGGGACAAGAAACTATGGCTACACCTTC.

Here the CDR3 DNA reads TGCGCCAGCAGCCATACCGGGAGGGACGAGCAGTACTTC. It encodes CASSHTGRDEQYF. The V and J genes are TRBV4-3 and TRBJ2-7; 8 nucleotides agree with TRBD2. The CDR3 spans 13 residues. Trimming at V came to 3 bases and at J to 5 bases, leaving 3 bases not matched to a gene. Looked up from germline, CDR1 is LGHNA and CDR2 is YSLEER.